This T cell receptor beta chain is drawn from a study of T cells after yellow fever vaccination. Germline CDR1 reads SQVTM; CDR2 reads ANQGSEA. V dropped 8 bases and J dropped 0; count of bases not matched to a gene: 7. The CDR3 has 14 amino acids. TCRdb processed the 5' RACE reads anew with MiXCR; each CDR3 protein has one entry. The data show more than 300,000 distinct CDR3 sequences, around 7.3% seen once. This specimen was PBMCs, taken roughly 46 days after the first yellow fever vaccination. The chain uses TRBV29-1 and TRBJ2-1, with 7 bases that match TRBD2. This TCR derives from a man in his late teens or twenties who received the YFV17D yellow fever vaccine. The CDR3 here is CSTREGGSYNEQFF. In nucleotides, the CDR3 is TGCAGCACCAGGGAGGGTGGCTCCTACAATGAGCAGTTCTTC.